The sequence of this T cell receptor beta chain was determined in a study of T-cell memory formation after mild COVID-19. Whole-study findings and limits: Nothing confirmed that second-wave clones peaking on day 37 were specific for SARS-CoV-2.

From 5'RACE with constant-segment primers came TCR alpha and TCR beta cDNA libraries that carried sample barcodes and UMIs. One entry per CDR3 protein, called by TCRdb with MiXCR from the 5' RACE reads. The sample contains about 430,000 distinct CDR3 sequences, roughly 18% of which appear only once. In this sample, this clonotype turned up a few times. Its specificity is not known. Per the germline V gene, CDR1 is KGHSH and CDR2 is LQKENI. The CDR3 runs 16 residues. V gave up 3 bases and J gave up 0 bases, with 14 bases separating them. Material for sequencing was PBMCs or a T cell subset sorted from them (not recorded which). This clonotype was sampled from a man between 18 and 29 years old who had mild COVID-19 (a few samples of this study predate the infection). Cell type and time point are not known. This sequence joins TRBV18 and TRBJ1-1, with D unclear. CDR3 nucleotide sequence: TGTGCCAGCTCACCGCTATCGGTCACCGTGAACACTGAAGCTTTCTTT. Translated, it gives CASSPLSVTVNTEAFF.